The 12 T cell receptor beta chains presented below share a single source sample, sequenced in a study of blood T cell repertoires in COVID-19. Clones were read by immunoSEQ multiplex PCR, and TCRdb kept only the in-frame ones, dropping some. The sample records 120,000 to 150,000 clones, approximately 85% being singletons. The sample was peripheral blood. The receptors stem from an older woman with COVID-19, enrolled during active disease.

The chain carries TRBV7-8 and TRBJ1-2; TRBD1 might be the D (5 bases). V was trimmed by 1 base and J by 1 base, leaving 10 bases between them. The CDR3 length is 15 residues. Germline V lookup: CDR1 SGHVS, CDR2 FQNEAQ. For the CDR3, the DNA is TGTGCCAGCAGCTTAGAGGGGCTTCTTAACTATGGCTACACCTTC. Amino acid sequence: CASSLEGLLNYGYTF.

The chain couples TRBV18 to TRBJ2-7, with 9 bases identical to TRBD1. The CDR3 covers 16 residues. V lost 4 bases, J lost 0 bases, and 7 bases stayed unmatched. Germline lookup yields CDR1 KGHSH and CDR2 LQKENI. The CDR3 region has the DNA TGTGCCAGCTCACAGGGGACAGGGTCTTCCTCCTACGAGCAGTACTTC. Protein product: CASSQGTGSSSYEQYF.

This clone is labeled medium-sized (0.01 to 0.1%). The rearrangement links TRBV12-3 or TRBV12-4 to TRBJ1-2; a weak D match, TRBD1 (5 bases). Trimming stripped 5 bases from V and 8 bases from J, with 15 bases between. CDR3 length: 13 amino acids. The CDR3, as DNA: TGTGCCAGCAGTGGGACTCAGGGTTTCGGCTACACCTTC. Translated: CASSGTQGFGYTF.

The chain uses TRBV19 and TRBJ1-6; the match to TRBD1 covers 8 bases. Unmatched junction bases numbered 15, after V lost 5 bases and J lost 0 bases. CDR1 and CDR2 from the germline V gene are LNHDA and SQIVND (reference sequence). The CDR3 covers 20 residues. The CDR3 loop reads CASSRGQGQVRISYNSPLHF. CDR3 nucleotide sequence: TGTGCCAGTAGTCGCGGACAGGGACAAGTTAGAATCTCCTATAATTCACCCCTCCACTTT.

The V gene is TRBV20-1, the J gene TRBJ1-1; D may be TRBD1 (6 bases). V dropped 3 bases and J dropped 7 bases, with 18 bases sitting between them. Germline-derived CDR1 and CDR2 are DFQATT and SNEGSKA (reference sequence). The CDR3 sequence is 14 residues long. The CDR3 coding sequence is TGCAGTGCTAGTGAGGGCAGGGGCGATTTTGAAGCTTTCTTT. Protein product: CSASEGRGDFEAFF.

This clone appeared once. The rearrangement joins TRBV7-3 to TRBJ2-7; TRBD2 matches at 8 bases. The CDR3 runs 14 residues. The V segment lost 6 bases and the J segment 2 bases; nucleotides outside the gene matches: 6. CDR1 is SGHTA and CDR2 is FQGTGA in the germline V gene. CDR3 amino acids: CASRQAGETYEQYF. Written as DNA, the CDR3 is TGTGCCAGCAGACAAGCGGGGGAAACCTACGAGCAGTACTTC.

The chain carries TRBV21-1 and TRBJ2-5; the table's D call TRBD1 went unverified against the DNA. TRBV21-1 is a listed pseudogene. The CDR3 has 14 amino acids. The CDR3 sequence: CASSKGQGVETQYF. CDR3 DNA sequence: TGTGCCAGCAGCAAGGGACAGGGAGTTGAGACCCAGTACTTC.

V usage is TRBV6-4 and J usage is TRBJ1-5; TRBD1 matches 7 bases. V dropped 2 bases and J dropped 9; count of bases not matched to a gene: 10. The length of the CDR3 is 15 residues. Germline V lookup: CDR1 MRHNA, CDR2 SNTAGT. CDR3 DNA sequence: TGTGCCAGCAGTGACACGGGACAGCTCGTAAGGCCCCAGCATTTT. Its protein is CASSDTGQLVRPQHF.

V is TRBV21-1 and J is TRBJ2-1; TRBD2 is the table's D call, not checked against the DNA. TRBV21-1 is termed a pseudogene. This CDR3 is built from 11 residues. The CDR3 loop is CSPSGYNEQFF. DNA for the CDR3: TGTTCCCCTTCGGGGTACAATGAGCAGTTCTTC.

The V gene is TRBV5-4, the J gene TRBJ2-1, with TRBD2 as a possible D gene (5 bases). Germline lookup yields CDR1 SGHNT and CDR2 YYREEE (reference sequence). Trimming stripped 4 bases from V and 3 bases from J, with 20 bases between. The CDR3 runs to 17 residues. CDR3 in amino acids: CASSTGLPSGSYNEQFF. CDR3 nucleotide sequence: TGTGCCAGCAGCACCGGACTGCCCTCTGGAAGCTACAATGAGCAGTTCTTC.

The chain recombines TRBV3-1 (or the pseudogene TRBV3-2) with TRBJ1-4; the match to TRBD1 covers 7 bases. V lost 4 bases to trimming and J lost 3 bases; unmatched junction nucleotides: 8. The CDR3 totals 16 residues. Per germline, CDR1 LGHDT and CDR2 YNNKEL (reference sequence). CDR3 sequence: CASSLSRDRPNEKLFF. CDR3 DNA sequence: TGTGCCAGCAGCCTCTCCCGGGACAGACCTAATGAAAAACTGTTTTTT.

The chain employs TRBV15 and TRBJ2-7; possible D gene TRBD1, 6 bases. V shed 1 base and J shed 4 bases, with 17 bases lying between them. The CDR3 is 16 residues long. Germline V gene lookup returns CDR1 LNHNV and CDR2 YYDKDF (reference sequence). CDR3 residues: CATSRVAAGTNYEQYF. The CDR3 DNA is TGTGCCACCAGCAGAGTAGCCGCCGGGACAAATTACGAGCAGTACTTC.